Shown below are 27 T cell receptor beta chains from a single sample sequenced in a study of blood T cell repertoires in COVID-19. The table came from immunoSEQ multiplex PCR; TCRdb's copy has only in-frame clones and leaves some out. There are under 150,000 clones in the sample; over 75% occur only once, and about 5% lies in the top ten. Material: peripheral blood. These receptors all come from a woman aged 45-65 years with acute or convalescent COVID-19.

The rearrangement joins TRBV9 to TRBJ1-1; 9 positions agree with TRBD1. V shed 4 bases, J shed 1 base, and the junction held 5 bases outside the gene matches. From germline, CDR1 is SGDLS and CDR2 YYNGEE. The CDR3 extends over 15 amino acids. CDR3: CASSLRDRENTEAFF. The CDR3 DNA sequence: TGTGCCAGCAGCCTACGGGACAGGGAGAACACTGAAGCTTTCTTT.

This clone came up once. The chain recombines TRBV11-2 with TRBJ2-7; TRBD2 might be the D (7 bases). Germline V gene lookup returns CDR1 SGHAT and CDR2 FQNNGV. The length of the CDR3 is 12 residues. Trimming removed 4 bases at V and 7 bases at J, with 11 bases between. The CDR3 DNA sequence: TGTGCCAGCAGCTCAGGGGAGGGGGAGCAGTACTTC. Translated, it gives CASSSGEGEQYF.

Here the CDR3 reads CASSEAVQGGQPQHF. The CDR3 DNA reads TGTGCCAGCAGTGAAGCGGTACAGGGCGGACAGCCCCAGCATTTT. The genes are TRBV6-1 and TRBJ1-5; tentatively, D is TRBD1 (6 bases). V gave up 0 bases and J gave up 7 bases, with 13 bases separating them. CDR1 is MNHNS and CDR2 is SASEGT in the germline V gene. The CDR3 totals 15 residues.

The V and J genes are TRBV19 and TRBJ2-1, with D possibly being TRBD1 (5 bases). Deletions cut 5 bases from V and 9 bases from J, with 11 bases between. Germline lookup yields CDR1 LNHDA and CDR2 SQIVND (reference sequence). This CDR3 is 12 amino acids long. Here the CDR3 reads CASSETRGEQFF. The CDR3 coding sequence is TGTGCCAGTAGTGAGACAAGGGGTGAGCAGTTCTTC.

V usage is TRBV29-1 and J usage is TRBJ2-2; D gene unclear. This CDR3 is 13 amino acids long. V dropped 6 bases and J dropped 4 bases, with 12 bases sitting between them. From germline, CDR1 is SQVTM and CDR2 ANQGSEA. The CDR3 nucleotides are TGCAGCGTCACAGTTTCGAGCACCGGGGAGCTGTTTTTT. The encoded protein is CSVTVSSTGELFF.

This chain links TRBV4-2 with TRBJ2-7; D might be TRBD1 (5 bases). There are 15 residues in the CDR3. V dropped 0 bases and J dropped 6 bases, with 15 bases sitting between them. Germline assignment: CDR1 LGHNA and CDR2 YNFKEQ. CDR3 loop: CASSQDLGASGEQYF. The CDR3 DNA is TGTGCCAGCAGCCAAGATTTAGGGGCCAGTGGCGAGCAGTACTTC.

J is TRBJ2-5 and V is TRBV28, with D possibly being TRBD1 (6 bases). The CDR3 loop spans 15 amino acids. Germline values: CDR1 MDHEN, CDR2 SYDVKM. The V end was cut by 2 bases, the J end by 2 bases, with 12 bases between. CDR3 region: CASSLAGVRQETQYF. CDR3 sequence (DNA): TGTGCCAGCAGTTTAGCAGGGGTCAGGCAAGAGACCCAGTACTTC.

The genes are TRBV3-1 (or the pseudogene TRBV3-2) and TRBJ1-2; no reliable D call. The CDR3 covers 13 residues. From germline, CDR1 is LGHDT and CDR2 YNNKEL (reference sequence). The V and J ends lost 0 bases and 8 bases respectively, with 10 bases between them. The CDR3 DNA reads as TGTGCCAGCAGCCAAGATTCGCGGGGAGGCTACACCTTC. Encoded protein: CASSQDSRGGYTF.

This chain links TRBV7-8 with TRBJ1-1, with TRBD1 matching 10 bases. The CDR3 has 19 residues. Trimming cost V 6 bases and J 5 bases; bases outside gene matches: 21. Germline loops: CDR1 SGHVS, CDR2 FQNEAQ. The CDR3 coding sequence is TGTGCCAGCAGGTCCTCCGGGACAGGGGACTCGGTGAGAATTACTGAAGCTTTCTTT. Translation: CASRSSGTGDSVRITEAFF.

This chain connects TRBV19 to TRBJ2-1; TRBD1 is a possible D gene (7 bases). The V end was cut by 5 bases, the J end by 1 base, with 12 bases between. In germline, CDR1 is LNHDA, CDR2 SQIVND (reference sequence). The length of the CDR3 is 15 residues. CDR3 loop: CASSSQGRSYNEQFF. The CDR3 region has the DNA TGTGCCAGTAGTTCACAGGGGAGGTCCTACAATGAGCAGTTCTTC. Full variable domain (remainder filled in from reference TRBV19 and TRBJ2-1): DGGITQSPKYLFRKEGQNVTLSCEQNLNHDAMYWYRQDPGQGLRLIYYSQIVNDFQKGDIAEGYSVSREKKESFPLTVTSAQKNPTAFYLCASSSQGRSYNEQFFGPGTRLTVL.

This chain links TRBV5-4 with TRBJ1-1; D unresolved. The length of the CDR3 is 15 residues. V gave up 2 bases and J gave up 1 base, with 12 bases separating them. Germline CDR1 and CDR2: SGHNT and YYREEE (reference sequence). Here the CDR3 DNA reads TGTGCCAGCAGCTTATTCGGTGATTCGAACACTGAAGCTTTCTTT. It is translated as CASSLFGDSNTEAFF.

The J gene is TRBJ1-2, the V gene TRBV12-2. TRBV12-2 is given as a pseudogene. This CDR3 region has 13 residues. CDR3 coding DNA: TGTGCAAGTCTCTTATCCCCCACTAATGGCTACACCTTC. Its protein is CASLLSPTNGYTF.

The chain joins TRBV6-5 to TRBJ2-1; TRBD2 matches at 12 bases. V shed 5 bases, J shed 7 bases, and the junction held 3 bases outside the gene matches. The CDR3 covers 14 residues. CDR1 and CDR2 (germline): MNHEY, SVGAGI. The CDR3 DNA sequence: TGTGCCAGCAGTCCTAGCGGGGGGGGTAATGAGCAGTTCTTC. Its translation: CASSPSGGGNEQFF.

V usage is TRBV4-3 and J usage is TRBJ2-7; D unresolved. Germline V gives CDR1 LGHNA, CDR2 YSLEER. The CDR3 has 13 residues. Trimming took off 0 bases at V and 1 base at J, with 4 bases between the two ends. CDR3: CASSQDYSYEQYF. The CDR3 coding sequence is TGCGCCAGCAGCCAAGATTATTCCTACGAGCAGTACTTC.

The chain combines TRBV6-5 with TRBJ2-7, with D possibly TRBD1 on 8 matching bases. The V gene lost 6 bases and the J gene lost 3 bases, with 15 bases spanning the gap. Germline V lookup: CDR1 MNHEY, CDR2 SVGAGI. The CDR3 is made up of 14 amino acids. As DNA, the CDR3 is TGTGCCAGCAGGCATAACAGGGGGGGCTACGAGCAGTACTTC. Amino acids: CASRHNRGGYEQYF.

This chain links TRBV19 with TRBJ2-2, with TRBD2 matching over 9 bases. Germline CDR1 reads LNHDA; CDR2 reads SQIVND (reference sequence). Trimming cost V 6 bases and J 6 bases; bases outside gene matches: 14. The length of the CDR3 is 17 residues. The CDR3 reads CASRALGLAWVAGELFF. The CDR3 nucleotides are TGTGCCAGTAGGGCCCTGGGACTAGCCTGGGTAGCCGGGGAGCTGTTTTTT.

V and J are TRBV5-6 and TRBJ2-7; D call uncertain. V dropped 4 bases and J dropped 2 bases, with 10 bases sitting between them. Germline V gene sequence: CDR1 SGHDT, CDR2 YYEEEE. The length of the CDR3 is 13 residues. CDR3 region: CASSLPGPYEQYF. The CDR3 bases are TGTGCCAGCAGCCTACCGGGTCCCTACGAGCAGTACTTC.

The rearrangement uses TRBV9 and TRBJ2-1, with D hard to call. V shed 4 bases and J shed 9 bases, with 11 bases lying between them. Germline loops: CDR1 SGDLS, CDR2 YYNGEE. This CDR3 has 12 residues. The CDR3 region has the DNA TGTGCCAGCAGCCCCCATCGCGGTGAGCAGTTCTTC. This translates into CASSPHRGEQFF.

In this sample, this clone turned up once. The chain carries TRBV4-2 and TRBJ2-7; 8 nucleotides match TRBD1. The CDR3 runs 16 residues. From germline, CDR1 is LGHNA and CDR2 YNFKEQ. V was clipped by 1 base and J by 1 base; unmatched bases: 6. CDR3 sequence: CASSQGSGQESYEQYF. The DNA of the CDR3 is TGTGCCAGCAGCCAAGGTTCGGGACAGGAATCCTACGAGCAGTACTTC.

V and J are TRBV5-1 and TRBJ1-4; D perhaps matches TRBD1 (5 bases). Looked up from germline, CDR1 is SGHRS and CDR2 is YFSETQ. Trimming pared 0 bases from V and 7 bases from J, leaving 16 bases between. This CDR3 has 16 amino acids. CDR3 nucleotide sequence: TGCGCCAGCAGCTTGGAAGGGCGGGGTGGGGGTGAAAAACTGTTTTTT. As protein: CASSLEGRGGGEKLFF.

This clone was found once. The chain joins TRBV6-5 to TRBJ1-2, with D perhaps matching TRBD1 (5 bases). This CDR3 is built from 14 residues. Germline assignment: CDR1 MNHEY and CDR2 SVGAGI. Between the trimmed V and J ends, which lost 2 bases and 8 bases, there was a span of 15 bases. The CDR3 nucleotides read TGTGCCAGCAGTTACGGCCAGGGCGCGCTGGGCTACACCTTC. Its protein is CASSYGQGALGYTF.

This chain connects TRBV7-2 to TRBJ1-3; 7 bases are a match to TRBD1. With 4 bases clipped from V and 0 bases from J, the junction kept 3 bases outside the gene matches. CDR3 length: 15 residues. CDR1 SGHTA and CDR2 FQGNSA come from the germline V gene. The CDR3 nucleotides are TGTGCCAGCAGCTCACGGGACAGCTCTGGAAACACCATATATTTT. Protein product: CASSSRDSSGNTIYF.

The chain carries TRBV9 and TRBJ1-1; D might be TRBD1 (6 bases). V was cut by 1 base and J by 0 bases, with 16 bases left in between. The CDR3 covers 17 residues. Germline V gene data show CDR1 as SGDLS and CDR2 as YYNGEE. The DNA of the CDR3 is TGTGCCAGCAGCGTAAACAGGGATATAGGTATGAACACTGAAGCTTTCTTT. Translation: CASSVNRDIGMNTEAFF.

V is TRBV7-8 and J is TRBJ1-4; TRBD1 matches at 9 bases. The ends lost 5 bases at V and 5 bases at J; junction bases unmatched: 6. There are 15 residues in the CDR3. The germline gives CDR1 SGHVS, CDR2 FQNEAQ. The CDR3 loop is CASSRVGTGNEKLFF. CDR3 DNA sequence: TGTGCCAGCAGCAGGGTGGGGACAGGGAATGAAAAACTGTTTTTT. The full variable domain, with the rest looked up from reference TRBV7-8 and TRBJ1-4, is GAGVSQSPRYKVAKRGQDVALRCDPISGHVSLFWYQQALGQGPEFLTYFQNEAQLDKSGLPSDRFFAERPEGSVSTLKIQRTQQEDSAVYLCASSRVGTGNEKLFFGSGTQLSVL.

The chain combines TRBV28 with TRBJ1-2, with no clear D. Germline-derived CDR1 and CDR2 are MDHEN and SYDVKM. This CDR3 is built from 12 residues. The V end was cut by 4 bases, the J end by 6 bases, with 9 bases between. CDR3 protein: CASSSRVNGYTF. The DNA of the CDR3 is TGTGCCAGCAGTTCGCGGGTGAATGGCTACACCTTC.

The chain recombines TRBV29-1 with TRBJ1-1; maybe TRBD1 (5 bases). Looked up from germline, CDR1 is SQVTM and CDR2 is ANQGSEA. The CDR3 has 13 amino acids. Trimming took 2 bases from V and 0 from J, leaving 7 bases between them. In DNA form, the CDR3 reads TGCAGCGTTGAATCAGGGATGAACACTGAAGCTTTCTTT. Translated: CSVESGMNTEAFF. The variable domain in full, with the rest retrieved from reference TRBV29-1 and TRBJ1-1, is SAVISQKPSRDICQRGTSLTIQCQVDSQVTMMFWYRQQPGQSLTLIATANQGSEATYESGFVIDKFPISRPNLTFSTLTVSNMSPEDSSIYLCSVESGMNTEAFFGQGTRLTVV.

This chain links TRBV30 with TRBJ2-1; no clear D. The V end lost 7 bases, the J end lost 0 bases, and 4 bases lay between the germline ends. Germline CDR1 reads GTSNPN; CDR2 reads SVGIG (reference sequence). This CDR3 spans 11 amino acids. The CDR3 here is CAFSSYNEQFF. DNA of the CDR3: TGTGCCTTCAGCTCCTACAATGAGCAGTTCTTC.